This paragraph reports one T cell receptor beta chain. Its antigen is not known. Only in-frame clones appear in the TCRdb table, and some are missing; sequencing was by immunoSEQ multiplex PCR. In the table there are more than 85,000 clones, 85% to 90% of which are singletons. This entry is derived from a study of cytomegalovirus exposure and HLA in healthy donors. Study results and limitations: Diagnosis of cytomegalovirus status made by the classifier reportedly showed high specificity and sensitivity. The majority of TCR sequences were rare, yet some public TCRs appeared in many donors. Some TCR beta chains (about 180 of them) were listed as cytomegalovirus-associated.

Specimen: PBMCs. This sequence was found in a woman younger than 30 in good health and CMV-seronegative.

CDR3 sequence reads: CASSTDRVEQFF. The CDR3 DNA reads TGTGCCAGCAGCACGGACAGGGTCGAGCAGTTCTTC. The chain uses TRBV7-2 and TRBJ2-1, with 8 bases matching TRBD1. V was pared by 5 bases and J by 10 bases, with 4 bases of the junction left unmatched. CDR3 size: 12 residues. Per germline, CDR1 SGHTA and CDR2 FQGNSA.